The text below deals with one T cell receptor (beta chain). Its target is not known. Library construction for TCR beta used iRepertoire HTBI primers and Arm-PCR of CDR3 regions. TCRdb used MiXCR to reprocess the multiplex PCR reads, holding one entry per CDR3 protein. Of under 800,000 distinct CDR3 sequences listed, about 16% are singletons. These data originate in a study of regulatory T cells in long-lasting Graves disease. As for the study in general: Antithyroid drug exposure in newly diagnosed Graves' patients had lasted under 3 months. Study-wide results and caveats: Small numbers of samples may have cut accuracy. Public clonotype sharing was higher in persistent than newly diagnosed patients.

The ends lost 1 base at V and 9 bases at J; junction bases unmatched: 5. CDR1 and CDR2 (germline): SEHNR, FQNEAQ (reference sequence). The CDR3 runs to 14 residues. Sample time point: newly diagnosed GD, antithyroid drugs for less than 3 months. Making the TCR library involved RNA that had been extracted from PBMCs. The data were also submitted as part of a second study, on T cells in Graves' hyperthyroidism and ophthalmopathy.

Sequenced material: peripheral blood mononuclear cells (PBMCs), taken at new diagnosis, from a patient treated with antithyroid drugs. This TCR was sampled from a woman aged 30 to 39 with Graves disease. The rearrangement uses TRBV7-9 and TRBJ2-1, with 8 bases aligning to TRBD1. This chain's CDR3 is CASSLVQGASEQFF. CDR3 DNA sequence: TGTGCCAGCAGCTTAGTGCAGGGGGCAAGTGAGCAGTTCTTC.